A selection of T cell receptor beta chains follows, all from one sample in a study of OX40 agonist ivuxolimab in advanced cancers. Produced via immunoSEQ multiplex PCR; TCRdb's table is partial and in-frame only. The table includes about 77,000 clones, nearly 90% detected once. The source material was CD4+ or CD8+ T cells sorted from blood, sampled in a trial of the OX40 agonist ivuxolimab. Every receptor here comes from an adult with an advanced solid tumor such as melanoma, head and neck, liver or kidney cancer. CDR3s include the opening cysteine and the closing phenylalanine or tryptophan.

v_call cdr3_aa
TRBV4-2 CASSQRGVENEQFF
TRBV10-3 CAISESGQGARYNEQFF
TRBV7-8 CASSADRGRRDTEAFF
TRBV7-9 CASGPLRNF
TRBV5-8 CASSLRLHYEQYF
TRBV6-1 CASWGFGEKLFF
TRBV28 CATTGRLFAVGELFF
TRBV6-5 CASSYTSGTYEQYF
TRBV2 CASILNTGELFF
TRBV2 CASSSLGERTQYF
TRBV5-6 CASSLGQGAETQYF
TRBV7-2 CASSFNQGPDTQYF
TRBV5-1 CASSLGEPYNEQFF
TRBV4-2 CASSQAQQDYGYTF
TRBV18 CASTQTGTAGYEQYF
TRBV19 CASSNEPGSNQPQHF
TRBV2 CASSGDSEKLFF
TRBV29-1 CSVEKAGDPYEQYF
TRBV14 CASSQAAGGTSGNTGELFF
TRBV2 CASSEVANEQFF
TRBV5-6 CASSLATGTGAEQYF
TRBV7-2 CASSFGTGRAMNTEAFF
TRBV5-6 CASSQWGRDEKLFF
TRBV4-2 CASTSSGSGGTNNEQFF
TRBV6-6 CASSYQGDTQYF
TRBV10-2 CASSERGGSGNTIYF
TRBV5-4 CASSTSGGGGNTIYF
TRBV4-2 CASSQDGVAFYGYTF
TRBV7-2 CASRLKAETQYF
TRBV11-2 CASRLGLGGGGETQYF
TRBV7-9 CASSLEGSYNEQFF
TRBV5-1 CASSSAGPNYGYTF
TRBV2 CASTRHYGYTF
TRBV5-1 CASSEDRRVEQYF
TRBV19 CASSIDVRDPDNYGYTF
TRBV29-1 CSVDAGGAFSEQFF
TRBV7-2 CASSLEAGTSYEQYF
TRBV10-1 CATQRGQLETQYF
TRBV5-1 CASSLAGVSGELFF
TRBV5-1 CASSSTGGANEQYF
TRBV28 CASSTGGVIGELFF
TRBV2 CASSYTGDEQYF
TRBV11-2 CASSSLPAGGRDTQYF
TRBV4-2 CASSQVSGEWPGELFF
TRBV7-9 CCHGDIRSSGNTIYF
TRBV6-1 CASSRGLSGNTIYF
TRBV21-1 CASRRTDTEAFF
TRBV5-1 CASSLQGRYTEAFF
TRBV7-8 CASRLSGFNQPQHF
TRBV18 CASSPGQLTTNEKLFF
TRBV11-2 CASSLRTGWGLAKTYEQYF
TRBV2 CARAPGPLAEQYF
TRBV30 CARDFTGPRDYGYTF